The 5 T cell receptor beta chains below all came from one sample that was sequenced in a study of blood T cell repertoires in COVID-19. The protocol was immunoSEQ multiplex PCR, while the TCRdb copy is restricted to in-frame clones and leaves out a portion. The table lists a few hundred thousand clones, around 90% of them singletons. Sequencing was done on a sample of PBMCs or T cells enriched from blood (not recorded which). The receptors derive from a human donor in a cohort exposed to, infected with or recovered from COVID-19 (not recorded which). The donor label of this sample is uncertain.

The chain joins TRBV15 to TRBJ1-1, with D possibly matching TRBD1 (6 bases). The germline V gene encodes CDR1 LNHNV and CDR2 YYDKDF (reference sequence). Trimming shortened V by 0 bases and J by 4 bases, and 15 bases separated the two germline ends. This CDR3 is 16 amino acids long. This CDR3 reads CATSRDEWRGATEAFF. CDR3 DNA sequence: TGTGCCACCAGCAGAGACGAGTGGCGGGGGGCCACTGAAGCTTTCTTT.

This clone has more than one count but fewer than ten. The chain carries TRBV19 and TRBJ1-5; the D is unclear. Germline V gene sequence: CDR1 LNHDA, CDR2 SQIVND (reference sequence). V shed 7 bases and J shed 0 bases, with 13 bases lying between them. The CDR3 covers 15 residues. CDR3 loop: CASTTRGFSNQPQHF. In DNA, the CDR3 is TGTGCCAGTACCACGCGGGGTTTTAGCAATCAGCCCCAGCATTTT.

This chain connects TRBV5-1 to TRBJ1-2; D gene unclear. The V end was cut by 3 bases, the J end by 7 bases, with 22 bases between. The length of the CDR3 is 16 residues. Looked up from germline, CDR1 is SGHRS and CDR2 is YFSETQ. As DNA, the CDR3 is TGCGCCAGCAGCTCATATCAGGTAGATTATGGCTCTGGCTACACCTTC. Residues: CASSSYQVDYGSGYTF. Variable domain in full (rest from reference TRBV5-1 and TRBJ1-2): KAGVTQTPRYLIKTRGQQVTLSCSPISGHRSVSWYQQTPGQGLQFLFEYFSETQRNKGNFPGRFSGRQFSNSRSEMNVSTLELGDSALYLCASSSYQVDYGSGYTFGSGTRLTVV.

The chain carries TRBV19 and TRBJ1-2; tentatively, D is TRBD1 (5 bases). The germline CDR1 and CDR2 sequences are LNHDA and SQIVND (reference sequence). The CDR3 sequence is 14 residues long. Trimming cost V 5 bases and J 1 base, with 11 bases left between them. The CDR3 sequence: CASSSTGNNYGYTF. In nucleotides, the CDR3 is TGTGCCAGTAGTTCAACAGGAAATAACTATGGCTACACCTTC.

The V call is TRBV5-4, the J call TRBJ1-1; unclear D gene. Trimming removed 7 bases at V and 0 bases at J, with 13 bases between. The germline V gene has CDR1 SGHNT and CDR2 YYREEE (reference sequence). The CDR3 runs to 14 residues. This chain's CDR3 is CASASSLLNTEAFF. CDR3 in DNA: TGTGCCAGCGCATCGAGCCTATTGAACACTGAAGCTTTCTTT.